This T cell receptor (beta chain) was identified in a study of blood T cell repertoires in COVID-19. Study at large: Collection of acute and convalescent COVID-19 samples took place in the United States, Italy and Spain. T cells, B-cell-depleted T cells, or PBMCs supplied cDNA or gDNA.

Sequenced by immunoSEQ multiplex PCR; TCRdb stores in-frame clones only, minus some. Altogether 240,000 or so clones are present, around 90% being singletons, with the ten largest covering 0.7% to 0.85%. The TCR sequence derives from a woman in her twenties or thirties with acute or convalescent COVID-19. Sequencing used peripheral blood.

The CDR3 is CASSSLGTGELFF. The CDR3 DNA sequence: TGTGCCAGCAGCTCACTAGGCACCGGGGAGCTGTTTTTT. The V gene is TRBV7-9, the J gene TRBJ2-2; TRBD2 might be the D (5 bases). Deletions cut 4 bases from V and 4 bases from J, with 7 bases between. The CDR3 runs to 13 residues. CDR1 SEHNR and CDR2 FQNEAQ come from the germline V gene (reference sequence).